A selection of T cell receptor beta chains follows, all from one sample in a study of shared clonotypes between healthy human individuals. Sequenced by immunoSEQ multiplex PCR; TCRdb stores in-frame clones only, minus some. The table has about 730,000 clones, around 70% seen once; the top ten hold 1.8%. Sequenced sample: memory CD4+ T cells sorted from blood. All receptors derive from a woman aged 25 to 39 in good health. The CDR3 runs from the conserved cysteine through the conserved F or W. D genes are given only for firm matches. For some rows the clone size is stated as once, few or many, or as a class when expanded; others skip it.

-	TRBV25-1	TRBJ2-2	once	TGTGCCAGCACGTTGGGGTACACCGGGGAGCTGTTTTTT	CASTLGYTGELFF
-	TRBV2	TRBJ1-5	-	TGTGCCAGCAGTGAATTTGGTTCCTCCCAGCCCCAGCATTTT	CASSEFGSSQPQHF
TRBD2	TRBV6-1	TRBJ2-4	few	TGTGCCAGCTGTCTAGCGGGAGGAAGAGACATTCAGTACTTC	CASCLAGGRDIQYF
-	TRBV28	TRBJ1-5	-	TGTGCCAGCACCCTGGGCCGGGATAGCAATCAGCCCCAGCATTTT	CASTLGRDSNQPQHF
-	TRBV5-5	TRBJ1-3	once	TGTGCCAGCAACGCAGGAAACACCATATATTTT	CASNAGNTIYF
-	TRBV27	TRBJ2-1	-	TGTGCCAGGAGGAGGAGCTCCTACAATGAGCAGTTCTTC	CARRRSSYNEQFF
TRBD2	TRBV9	TRBJ2-2	many	TGTGCCAGCAGCCCCCGGACTAGCGGCACGTACGGGGAGCTGTTTTTT	CASSPRTSGTYGELFF
-	TRBV5-5	TRBJ2-7	-	TGTGCCAGCAGCGACTTCTACGAGCAGTACTTC	CASSDFYEQYF
-	TRBV18	TRBJ1-5	-	TGTGCCAGCTCACCCGGGGCCGATCAGCCCCAGCATTTT	CASSPGADQPQHF
-	TRBV5-1	TRBJ1-2	-	TGCGCCAGCAGCTTGGCAGGGATAGGTGGCTACACCTTC	CASSLAGIGGYTF
TRBD2	TRBV27	TRBJ2-7	once	TGTGCCAGCAGTTTGACTAGCGGGAGTTTCCTCTACGAGCAGTACTTC	CASSLTSGSFLYEQYF
-	TRBV10-3	TRBJ2-1	-	TGTGCCATCAGTGAAAGTCATACCTACAATGAGCAGTTCTTC	CAISESHTYNEQFF
TRBD2	TRBV6-6	TRBJ2-7	-	TGTGCCAGCAGTAGCTCAAAGACTAGCGGGACCCTCGAGCAGTACTTC	CASSSSKTSGTLEQYF
-	TRBV6-1	TRBJ2-1	-	TGTGCCAGCACCCACGAGGGGAATGAGCAGTTCTTC	CASTHEGNEQFF
-	TRBV28	TRBJ2-1	once	TGTGCCAGCAGTTCCCAAACAGGGTACAATGAGCAGTTCTTC	CASSSQTGYNEQFF
TRBD1	TRBV4-1	TRBJ2-3	few	TGCGCCAGCAGCCAAGGATCGACAGGGGCTACGTCAGATACGCAGTATTTT	CASSQGSTGATSDTQYF
TRBD1	TRBV11-2	TRBJ2-7	once	TGTGCCAGCAGTACCCAGGGGGCTGGATACGAGCAGTACTTC	CASSTQGAGYEQYF
-	TRBV6-1	TRBJ2-7	-	TGTGCCAGCAGTGAACTCGTTGTCGGTACATACGAGCAGTACTTC	CASSELVVGTYEQYF
TRBD1	TRBV5-4	TRBJ1-2	-	TGTGCCAGCAGCGGAAAATTAGGTCGGGGGACAGGGGTCTCTGGTGGCTACACCTTC	CASSGKLGRGTGVSGGYTF
-	TRBV30	TRBJ1-5	-	TGTGCCTGGAGCCCTATCGAAGGGTACAGCAATCAGCCCCAGCATTTT	CAWSPIEGYSNQPQHF
-	TRBV28	TRBJ2-6	-	TGTGCCAGCAGATACAGGGATTCTGGGGCCAACGTCCTGACTTTC	CASRYRDSGANVLTF
TRBD1	TRBV28	TRBJ2-4	-	TGTGCCAGCAGTTTATCACAGGGGGTGCAAAACATTCAGTACTTC	CASSLSQGVQNIQYF
TRBD1	TRBV28	TRBJ1-5	-	TGTGCCAGCAGTACTCCGGGACAGGGAATTAGCAATCAGCCCCAGCATTTT	CASSTPGQGISNQPQHF
-	TRBV4-1	TRBJ2-5	once	TGCGCCAGCAGCCAAGAGGGCTACAGGGTGGAGACCCAGTACTTC	CASSQEGYRVETQYF
-	TRBV7-2	TRBJ2-3	-	TGTGCCAGCGCGCCCGGAGTGACCACTACGCAGTATTTT	CASAPGVTTTQYF
-	TRBV5-1	TRBJ1-1	-	TGCGCCAGCAGGGAAGATACAGGGAAAATGAACACTGAAGCTTTCTTT	CASREDTGKMNTEAFF
TRBD2	TRBV19	TRBJ2-5	-	TGTGCCAGTACCAGGACTAGCGGGAGGAAGGAGACCCAGTACTTC	CASTRTSGRKETQYF
-	TRBV5-4	TRBJ2-2	once	TGTGCCAGCAGCCCATCTCCAGGGTCCTCGCGGAGCAAGGCCGGGGAGCTGTTTTTT	CASSPSPGSSRSKAGELFF
-	TRBV6-1	TRBJ1-5	-	TGTGCCAGCAGTGAAACAGGGACCAATCAGCCCCAGCATTTT	CASSETGTNQPQHF
-	TRBV7-9	TRBJ2-6	-	TGTGCCAGCAGCCGGCTAGCGAGCTCTGGGGCCAACGTCCTGACTTTC	CASSRLASSGANVLTF
TRBD2	TRBV5-1	TRBJ2-1	-	TGCGCCAGCAGCCTAACTAGCGGGACCCCCAATGAGCAGTTCTTC	CASSLTSGTPNEQFF
TRBD2	TRBV14	TRBJ2-1	few	TGTGCCAGCAGCCAAGAAGGGCGCCAGCGGGGGGGGAATGAGCAGTTCTTC	CASSQEGRQRGGNEQFF
TRBD2	TRBV5-4	TRBJ2-5	-	TGTGCCACGTCTACAGGACTAGCGGGAGTCTGGCAAGAGACCCAGTACTTC	CATSTGLAGVWQETQYF
-	TRBV18	TRBJ1-1	-	TGTGCCAGCTCATCGTACGGCACTGAAGCTTTCTTT	CASSSYGTEAFF
-	TRBV19	TRBJ1-4	few	TGTGCCAGTAGTATGTGGGGAAGGAGTGAAAAACTGTTTTTT	CASSMWGRSEKLFF
-	TRBV25-1	TRBJ1-3	-	TGTGCCAGCAGTGAGGGGTACGGCTATACTGGAAACACCATATATTTT	CASSEGYGYTGNTIYF
-	TRBV19	TRBJ2-5	many	TGTGCCAGTAGTAGTCCGTACCAAGAGACCCAGTACTTC	CASSSPYQETQYF
-	TRBV28	TRBJ1-5	-	TGTGCCAGCAGTTTTTTGTTCAGGGGCGAACAGCCCCAGCATTTT	CASSFLFRGEQPQHF
TRBD1	TRBV2	TRBJ2-1	-	TGTGCCAGCAGTGTTGCTCCGGGACAGGGGCATGAGCAGTTCTTC	CASSVAPGQGHEQFF
-	TRBV11-1	TRBJ1-1	-	TGTGCCAGCAGCACCGAGGGGGGGCTAGGCACTGAAGCTTTCTTT	CASSTEGGLGTEAFF
TRBD2	TRBV5-1	TRBJ2-2	-	TGCGCCAGCAGCTTTAGACTAGCGGGAGTCACCGGGGAGCTGTTTTTT	CASSFRLAGVTGELFF
TRBD2	TRBV29-1	TRBJ2-1	-	TGCAGCGCCCTTAGCGGGTCTTTTTCAGATGAGCAGTTCTTC	CSALSGSFSDEQFF
-	TRBV4-2	TRBJ1-5	-	TGTGCCAGCAGCCCTAGACCGGATCAGCCCCAGCATTTT	CASSPRPDQPQHF
TRBD1	TRBV19	TRBJ2-1	few	TGTGCCAGTAGTCCAAGGACAGGGGTCTACAATGAGCAGTTCTTC	CASSPRTGVYNEQFF
TRBD2	TRBV9	TRBJ2-5	few	TGTGCCAGCAGCGCCCGACTAGCGGGAGACCAAGAGACCCAGTACTTC	CASSARLAGDQETQYF
TRBD1	TRBV6-6	TRBJ1-5	-	TGTGCCAGCAGTTACGCCGGGACAGGGGATCAGCCCCAGCATTTT	CASSYAGTGDQPQHF
-	TRBV10-2	TRBJ2-5	few	TGCGCCAGCCTCGGACTTCAAGAGACCCAGTACTTC	CASLGLQETQYF
TRBD2	TRBV19	TRBJ2-3	many	TGTGCCCACGAGACTAGCGCCGAGTACACAGATACGCAGTATTTT	CAHETSAEYTDTQYF
-	TRBV2	TRBJ2-3	few	TGTGCCAGCAGTGAAACCACTAGAACAGATACGCAGTATTTT	CASSETTRTDTQYF